A single sample gave rise to the 3 T cell receptor beta chains below, sequenced in a study of CD8 T cells in ankylosing spondylitis. Findings of the study overall: What appeared characteristic of ankylosing spondylitis blood was a TCR beta motif of fewer than ten highly homologous variants.

TCRdb redid the calling of the 5' RACE reads with MiXCR, one entry per CDR3 protein. The table lists over 600,000 distinct CDR3 sequences, 15% to 20% of them singletons, with 19% in the top ten. Antigens of these TCRs are unknown. Sequences were obtained from blood, either unsorted or a sorted T cell fraction (not recorded which). These receptors came from a male donor with ankylosing spondylitis.

This clonotype was picked up a small number of times. The rearrangement joins TRBV20-1 to TRBJ2-1, with 9 bases identical to TRBD2. V lost 3 bases, J lost 8 bases, and 5 bases stayed unmatched. The CDR3 contains 13 residues. CDR1 and CDR2 (germline): DFQATT, SNEGSKA (reference sequence). Written as DNA, the CDR3 is TGCAGTGCTAGGGGACTAGCCAGGCATGAGCAGTTCTTC. It translates to CSARGLARHEQFF.

This clonotype was counted between two and nine times. This chain connects TRBV5-1 to TRBJ1-1; maybe TRBD1 (6 bases). Between the trimmed V and J ends, which lost 6 bases and 0 bases, there was a span of 12 bases. Germline CDR1 and CDR2: SGHRS and YFSETQ. This CDR3 is 14 amino acids long. The CDR3 loop is CASTGGGMNTEAFF. The CDR3 region has the DNA TGCGCCAGCACCGGGGGGGGCATGAACACTGAAGCTTTCTTT.

The CDR3 DNA reads as TGTGCCAGCAGTTCCCTGCGGACTAGCGGGAGGGAGCCGACCGGGGAGCTGTTTTTT. This sequence encodes CASSSLRTSGREPTGELFF. The rearrangement links TRBV6-5 to TRBJ2-2; 15 bases are a match to TRBD2. CDR3 size: 19 residues. The ends lost 4 bases at V and 5 bases at J; junction bases unmatched: 11. The germline V gene has CDR1 MNHEY and CDR2 SVGAGI.